This T cell receptor beta chain was recovered during a study of blood T cell repertoires in COVID-19. Study-level information: The cDNA or gDNA used as material had been derived from T cells, B-cell-depleted T cells, or PBMCs.

Only in-frame clones appear in the TCRdb table, and some are missing; sequencing was by immunoSEQ multiplex PCR. The sample consists of over 150,000 clones, 70% to 90% of them appearing once. The CDR3 sequence is 18 residues long. Germline V lookup: CDR1 MDHEN, CDR2 SYDVKM. J gave up 3 bases and V 5 bases, and 15 bases lay outside the gene matches. The clonotype comes from a man aged 25 to 40 with acute or convalescent COVID-19. V gene TRBV28 combines with J gene TRBJ2-2, with TRBD2 identical over 7 bases. Sequencing was carried out using peripheral blood. The CDR3 spells CASSAVGWEGLDTGELFF. CDR3 in DNA: TGTGCCAGCAGTGCGGTCGGGTGGGAGGGCCTTGACACCGGGGAGCTGTTTTTT.